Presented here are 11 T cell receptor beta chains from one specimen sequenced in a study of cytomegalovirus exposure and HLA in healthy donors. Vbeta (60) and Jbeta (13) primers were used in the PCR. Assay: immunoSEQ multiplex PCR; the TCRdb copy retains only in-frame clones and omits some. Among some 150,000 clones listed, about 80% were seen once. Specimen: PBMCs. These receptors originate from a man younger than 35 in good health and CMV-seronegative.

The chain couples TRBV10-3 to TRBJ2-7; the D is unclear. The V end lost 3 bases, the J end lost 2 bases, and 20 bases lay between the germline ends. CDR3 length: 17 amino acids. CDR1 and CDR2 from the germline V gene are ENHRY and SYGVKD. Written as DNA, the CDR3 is TGTGCCATCAGTGACTCTACGGCGACACAAAACACCTACGAGCAGTACTTC. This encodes CAISDSTATQNTYEQYF.

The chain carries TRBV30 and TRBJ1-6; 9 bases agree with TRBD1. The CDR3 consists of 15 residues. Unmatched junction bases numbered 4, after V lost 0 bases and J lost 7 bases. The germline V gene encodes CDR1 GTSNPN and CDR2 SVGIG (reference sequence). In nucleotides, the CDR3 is TGTGCCTGGAGTGTAGGCGGGACAGGGAATTCACCCCTCCACTTT. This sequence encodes CAWSVGGTGNSPLHF. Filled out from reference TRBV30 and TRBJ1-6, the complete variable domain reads SQTIHQWPATLVQPVGSPLSLECTVEGTSNPNLYWYRQAAGRGLQLLFYSVGIGQISSEVPQNLSASRPQDRQFILSSKKLLLSDSGFYLCAWSVGGTGNSPLHFGNGTRLTVT.

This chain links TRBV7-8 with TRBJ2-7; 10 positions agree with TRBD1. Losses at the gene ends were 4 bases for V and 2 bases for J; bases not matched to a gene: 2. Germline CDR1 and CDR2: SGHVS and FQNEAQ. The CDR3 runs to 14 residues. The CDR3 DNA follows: TGTGCCAGCAGCTGGGGGACAGGGGCCTACGAGCAGTACTTC. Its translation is CASSWGTGAYEQYF.

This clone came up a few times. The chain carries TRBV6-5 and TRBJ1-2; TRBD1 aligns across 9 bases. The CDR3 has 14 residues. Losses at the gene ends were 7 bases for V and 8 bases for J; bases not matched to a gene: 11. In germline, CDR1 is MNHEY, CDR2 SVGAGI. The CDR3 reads CASNLGQGSGGYTF. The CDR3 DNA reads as TGTGCCAGCAACTTGGGACAGGGTTCAGGGGGCTACACCTTC.

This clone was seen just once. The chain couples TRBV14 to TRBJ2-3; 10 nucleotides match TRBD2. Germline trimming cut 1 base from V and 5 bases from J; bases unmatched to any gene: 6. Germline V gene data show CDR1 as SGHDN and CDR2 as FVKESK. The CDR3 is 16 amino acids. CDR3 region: CASSQGAGGPVDTQYF. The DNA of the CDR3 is TGTGCCAGCAGCCAAGGAGCGGGAGGGCCCGTAGATACGCAGTATTTT.

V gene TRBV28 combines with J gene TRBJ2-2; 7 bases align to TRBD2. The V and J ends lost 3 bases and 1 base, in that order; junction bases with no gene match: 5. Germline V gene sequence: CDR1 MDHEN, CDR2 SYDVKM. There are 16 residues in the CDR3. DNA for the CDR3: TGTGCCAGCAGTTTGTCGTCTAGCGGGAACACCGGGGAGCTGTTTTTT. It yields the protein CASSLSSSGNTGELFF.

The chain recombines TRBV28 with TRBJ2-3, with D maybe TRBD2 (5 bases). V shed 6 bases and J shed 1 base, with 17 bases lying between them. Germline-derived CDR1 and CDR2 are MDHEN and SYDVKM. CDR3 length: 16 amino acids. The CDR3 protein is CASSPPRADRTDTQYF. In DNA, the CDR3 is TGTGCCAGCAGCCCCCCCCGAGCGGACCGCACAGATACGCAGTATTTT.

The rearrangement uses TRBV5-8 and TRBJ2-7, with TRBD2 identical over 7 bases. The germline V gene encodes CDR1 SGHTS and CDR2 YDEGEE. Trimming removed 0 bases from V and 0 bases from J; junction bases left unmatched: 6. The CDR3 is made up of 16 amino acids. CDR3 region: CASSLDSGLSSYEQYF. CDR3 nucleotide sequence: TGTGCCAGCAGCTTGGATAGCGGGCTGAGCTCCTACGAGCAGTACTTC.

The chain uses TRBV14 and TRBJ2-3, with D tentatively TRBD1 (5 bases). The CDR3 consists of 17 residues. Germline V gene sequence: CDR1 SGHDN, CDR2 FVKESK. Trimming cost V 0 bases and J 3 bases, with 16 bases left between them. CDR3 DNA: TGTGCCAGCAGCCAAGATCCAAGCCCCAGGGCGACAGATACGCAGTATTTT. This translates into CASSQDPSPRATDTQYF. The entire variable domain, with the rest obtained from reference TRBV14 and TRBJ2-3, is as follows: EAGVTQFPSHSVIEKGQTVTLRCDPISGHDNLYWYRRVMGKEIKFLLHFVKESKQDESGMPNNRFLAERTGGTYSTLKVQPAELEDSGVYFCASSQDPSPRATDTQYFGPGTRLTVL.

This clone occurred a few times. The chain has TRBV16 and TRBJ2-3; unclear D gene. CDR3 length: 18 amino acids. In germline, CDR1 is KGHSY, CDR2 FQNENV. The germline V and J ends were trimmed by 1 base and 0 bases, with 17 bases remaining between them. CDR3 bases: TGTGCCAGCAGCCAATTACGAGGAGCAGCCCTTAGCACAGATACGCAGTATTTT. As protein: CASSQLRGAALSTDTQYF.

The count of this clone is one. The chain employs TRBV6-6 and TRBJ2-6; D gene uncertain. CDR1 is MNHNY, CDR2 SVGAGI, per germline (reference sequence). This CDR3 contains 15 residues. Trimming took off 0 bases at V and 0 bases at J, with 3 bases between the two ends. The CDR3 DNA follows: TGTGCCAGCAGTTACTCGGCCTCTGGGGCCAACGTCCTGACTTTC. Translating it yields CASSYSASGANVLTF.